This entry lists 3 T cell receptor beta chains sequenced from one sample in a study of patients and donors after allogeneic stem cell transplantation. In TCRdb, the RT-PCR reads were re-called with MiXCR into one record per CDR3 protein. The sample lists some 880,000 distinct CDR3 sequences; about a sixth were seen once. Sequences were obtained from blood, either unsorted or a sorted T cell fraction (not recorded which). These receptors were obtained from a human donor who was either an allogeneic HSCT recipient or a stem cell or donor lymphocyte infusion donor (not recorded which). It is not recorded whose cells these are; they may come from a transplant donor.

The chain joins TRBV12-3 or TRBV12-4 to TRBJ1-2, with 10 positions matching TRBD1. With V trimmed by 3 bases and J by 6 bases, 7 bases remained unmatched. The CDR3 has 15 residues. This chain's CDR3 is CASSFRGTGEDGYTF. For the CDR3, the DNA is TGTGCCAGCAGTTTTAGGGGGACAGGGGAGGATGGCTACACCTTC.

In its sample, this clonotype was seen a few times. The CDR3 reads CASSLFSGTTDTQYF. CDR3 bases: TGTGCCAGCAGCTTATTTAGTGGGACCACAGATACGCAGTATTTT. The chain uses TRBV11-2 and TRBJ2-3, with D perhaps given as TRBD1 or TRBD2 (5 bases each). CDR1 is SGHAT, CDR2 FQNNGV, per germline. V gave up 2 bases and J gave up 2 bases, with 11 bases separating them. This CDR3 is 15 amino acids long.

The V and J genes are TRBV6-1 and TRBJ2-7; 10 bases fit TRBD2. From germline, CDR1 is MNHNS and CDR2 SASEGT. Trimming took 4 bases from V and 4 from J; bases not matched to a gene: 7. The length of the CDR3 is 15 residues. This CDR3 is CASSVEAGGLYEQYF. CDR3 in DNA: TGTGCCAGCAGTGTGGAAGCGGGAGGGCTTTACGAGCAGTACTTC.